The 21 T cell receptor beta chains given below trace back to one sample, sequenced in a study of cytomegalovirus exposure and HLA in healthy donors. 13 Jbeta primers and 60 Vbeta primers were used for the PCR. The method was immunoSEQ multiplex PCR; TCRdb's version includes in-frame clones alone and lacks a portion of them. The repertoire table contains about 32,000 clones. The source material was PBMCs. Receptors were obtained from a female donor in good health and CMV-seronegative.

The chain uses TRBV5-5 and TRBJ2-3, with TRBD1 identical over 10 bases. Trimming cost V 4 bases and J 6 bases; bases outside gene matches: 14. The CDR3 runs 17 residues. Germline V gene sequence: CDR1 SGHKS, CDR2 YYEKEE (reference sequence). The CDR3 is CASSATTGGAFDDTQYF. DNA for the CDR3: TGTGCCAGCAGCGCCACGACAGGGGGCGCATTTGACGATACGCAGTATTTT.

The chain uses TRBV30 and TRBJ2-5, with a possible D match to TRBD2 (6 bases). Per the germline V gene, CDR1 is GTSNPN and CDR2 is SVGIG (reference sequence). V lost 1 base, J lost 2 bases, and 11 bases lay in between. The CDR3 spans 14 residues. The CDR3 DNA reads TGTGCCTGGAGTGCCGGGACTCCGCAAGAGACCCAGTACTTC. Translated: CAWSAGTPQETQYF.

Frequency places this clone as medium-sized (0.01 to 0.1%). The chain is built from TRBV6-4 and TRBJ1-1, with 7 nucleotides matching TRBD1. The CDR3 is 15 residues long. Germline trimming cut 2 bases from V and 4 bases from J; bases unmatched to any gene: 7. Germline CDR1 MRHNA, CDR2 SNTAGT. The CDR3 spells CASSDGPGGSTEAFF. The CDR3, as DNA: TGTGCCAGCAGTGACGGGCCAGGGGGATCCACTGAAGCTTTCTTT.

The chain employs TRBV27 and TRBJ2-3; D is possibly TRBD1 (7 bases). Germline V gene sequence: CDR1 MNHEY, CDR2 SMNVEV (reference sequence). With 1 base removed from V and 1 base from J, the gap between germline ends came to 12 bases. CDR3 length: 16 amino acids. The CDR3: CASSLFRGDRTDTQYF. The CDR3 nucleotides read TGTGCCAGCAGTTTATTCAGGGGGGATCGCACAGATACGCAGTATTTT.

This chain uses TRBV12-5 with TRBJ2-5, with D tentatively TRBD1 (5 bases). The better agreement between TRBJ2-7 and the DNA end casts doubt on the J call. The CDR3 has 12 residues. Per the germline V gene, CDR1 is LGHNT and CDR2 is FRNRAP. The CDR3 protein is CASGYDRYEQYF. The DNA for the CDR3 is TGTGCTAGTGGCTACGACAGATACGAGCAGTACTTC.

The CDR3 DNA reads as TGTGCCAGCAGCTTCGACTCGAGTATGTATTCACCCCTCCACTTT. It is translated as CASSFDSSMYSPLHF. This chain connects TRBV5-6 to TRBJ1-6, with unresolved D. CDR3 length equals 15 residues. Germline values: CDR1 SGHDT, CDR2 YYEEEE. Trimming took 2 bases from V and 8 from J, leaving 14 bases between them.

The chain joins TRBV5-1 to TRBJ1-2; 8 bases map to TRBD1. J gave up 8 bases and V 3 bases, and 9 bases lay outside the gene matches. The CDR3 totals 14 residues. Germline V gene sequence: CDR1 SGHRS, CDR2 YFSETQ. CDR3 sequence reads: CASSWSGTGGGYTF. CDR3 coding DNA: TGCGCCAGCAGCTGGAGCGGGACAGGAGGCGGCTACACCTTC.

The J gene is TRBJ2-5, the V gene TRBV5-1, with unresolved D. The length of the CDR3 is 13 residues. Germline assignment: CDR1 SGHRS and CDR2 YFSETQ. V gave up 0 bases and J gave up 4 bases, with 7 bases separating them. This chain's CDR3 is CASSLGPIETQYF. The CDR3 DNA is TGCGCCAGCAGCTTGGGCCCTATAGAGACCCAGTACTTC.

This chain uses TRBV7-3 with TRBJ1-1, with D maybe TRBD1 (5 bases). The CDR3 covers 16 residues. V was clipped by 3 bases and J by 5 bases, with 19 bases between them. Germline V gene lookup returns CDR1 SGHTA and CDR2 FQGTGA. The CDR3 DNA is TGTGCCAGCAGCTTGCAGGGTTTCGAGGCGGGGACTGAAGCTTTCTTT. Its translation: CASSLQGFEAGTEAFF. The whole variable domain, filled in from reference TRBV7-3 and TRBJ1-1, reads GAGVSQTPSNKVTEKGKYVELRCDPISGHTALYWYRQSLGQGPEFLIYFQGTGAADDSGLPNDRFFAVRPEGSVSTLKIQRTERGDSAVYLCASSLQGFEAGTEAFFGQGTRLTVV.

This clone is labeled medium-sized (0.01 to 0.1%) based on frequency. V and J are TRBV5-1 and TRBJ1-4; 7 bases fit TRBD1. The CDR3 covers 13 residues. Germline V gene data show CDR1 as SGHRS and CDR2 as YFSETQ. V gave up 3 bases and J gave up 7 bases; unmatched junction bases: 3. The CDR3, as DNA: TGCGCCAGCAGCTACAGGGGTCTTGAAAAACTGTTTTTT. The encoded protein is CASSYRGLEKLFF.

The chain combines TRBV6-5 with TRBJ1-4, with D unresolved. Germline V gives CDR1 MNHEY, CDR2 SVGAGI. The V end lost 4 bases, the J end lost 7 bases, and 13 bases lay between the germline ends. The length of the CDR3 is 14 residues. CDR3 region: CASSFGGGGEKLFF. The CDR3 DNA reads TGTGCCAGCAGTTTTGGAGGCGGCGGTGAAAAACTGTTTTTT.

The chain employs TRBV18 and TRBJ1-6; no clear D gene. This CDR3 contains 14 residues. V was shortened by 3 bases and J by 9 bases, with 12 bases between the two germline ends. The germline CDR1 and CDR2 sequences are KGHSH and LQKENI. CDR3 protein: CASSPSMEGSPLHF. The CDR3 nucleotides are TGTGCCAGCTCACCCTCGATGGAGGGTTCACCCCTCCACTTT.

V is TRBV6-5 and J is TRBJ1-6, with D possibly being TRBD1 (5 bases). Per the germline V gene, CDR1 is MNHEY and CDR2 is SVGAGI. Trimming took off 4 bases at V and 8 bases at J, with 12 bases between the two ends. This CDR3 is built from 14 residues. CDR3: CASSLGRVDSPLHF. The DNA for the CDR3 is TGTGCCAGCAGTTTGGGCAGGGTAGATTCACCCCTCCACTTT.

As for this clone: Other DNA sequences in the same sample also yield this CDR3. The rearrangement joins TRBV4-3 to TRBJ1-1, with D possibly matching TRBD1 (6 bases). The CDR3 loop spans 14 amino acids. V lost 4 bases and J lost 5, with 14 bases in between. Looked up from germline, CDR1 is LGHNA and CDR2 is YSLEER. CDR3 in DNA: TGCGCCAGCAGCCGGGCTGGGGGCGGAACTGAAGCTTTCTTT. As protein: CASSRAGGGTEAFF.

The chain uses TRBV15 and TRBJ1-5, with a possible D match to TRBD1 (6 bases). Germline values: CDR1 LNHNV, CDR2 YYDKDF (reference sequence). The CDR3 has 15 residues. V was trimmed by 6 bases and J by 7 bases, leaving 19 bases between them. The CDR3 DNA follows: TGTGCCACCAGTGGTTCTGGAAAGGGGGACCAGCCCCAGCATTTT. Translating gives CATSGSGKGDQPQHF.

The rearrangement joins TRBV4-1 to TRBJ2-1; 7 nucleotides line up with TRBD2. CDR1 and CDR2 (germline): MGHRA, YSYEKL. V dropped 2 bases and J dropped 6; count of bases not matched to a gene: 10. The CDR3 consists of 16 residues. The DNA of the CDR3 is TGCGCCAGCAGCCAATATGTCGGCGGGGGAGTCAATGAGCAGTTCTTC. This translates into CASSQYVGGGVNEQFF.

Here the CDR3 reads CASSPDRDEQYF. In nucleotides, the CDR3 is TGTGCCAGCAGCCCCGACAGAGACGAGCAGTACTTC. This chain links TRBV7-9 with TRBJ2-7, with D perhaps matching TRBD1 (5 bases). This CDR3 contains 12 residues. V lost 5 bases to trimming and J lost 5 bases, with 10 bases between them. In germline, CDR1 is SEHNR, CDR2 FQNEAQ (reference sequence). Full variable domain (outside the CDR3, taken from reference TRBV7-9 and TRBJ2-7): DTGVSQNPRHKITKRGQNVTFRCDPISEHNRLYWYRQTLGQGPEFLTYFQNEAQLEKSRLLSDRFSAERPKGSFSTLEIQRTEQGDSAMYLCASSPDRDEQYFGPGTRLTVT.

The genes are TRBV2 and TRBJ2-6; D is unresolved. The germline V and J ends were trimmed by 4 bases and 0 bases, with 7 bases remaining between them. Germline-derived CDR1 and CDR2 are SNHLY and FYNNEI. This CDR3 has 15 residues. DNA of the CDR3: TGTGCCAGCAGTGCCGGGTTCTCTGGGGCCAACGTCCTGACTTTC. Its protein is CASSAGFSGANVLTF.

The chain joins TRBV7-9 to TRBJ1-2; weak D call: TRBD1 (6 bases). The CDR3 extends over 12 amino acids. Germline V gene data show CDR1 as SEHNR and CDR2 as FQNEAQ (reference sequence). Trimming left V 7 bases short and J 6 bases short, with 12 bases between. DNA of the CDR3: TGTGCCAGCACCCAAGGGGGGGATGGCTACACCTTC. It encodes CASTQGGDGYTF.

The chain joins TRBV6-5 to TRBJ2-7; weak D call: TRBD1 (6 bases). V dropped 6 bases and J dropped 6 bases, with 15 bases sitting between them. CDR1 and CDR2 from the germline V gene are MNHEY and SVGAGI. The CDR3 contains 13 residues. The CDR3, as DNA: TGTGCCAGCAGCTATACACAGGGCGGCGAGCAGTACTTC. It yields the protein CASSYTQGGEQYF.

The chain combines TRBV11-3 with TRBJ2-7; D may be TRBD1 (5 bases). V lost 1 base and J lost 2, with 9 bases in between. Germline V CDR1 and CDR2: SGHNT, YENEEA. This CDR3 region has 14 residues. The CDR3 sequence is CASSLARATYEQYF. The CDR3 coding sequence is TGTGCCAGCAGCTTAGCCAGGGCCACCTACGAGCAGTACTTC.